This T cell receptor beta chain is from a study of T cells after yellow fever vaccination. Overall study findings and caveats: Any FACS-sorted repertoire could hold abundant clonotypes that contaminate it from the bulk population. A minor fraction of clonotypes spanned both CD4 and CD8 compartments. The study re-detected most primary-vaccination clones after the booster (approximately 97% CD4, roughly 85% CD8).

Details on this clonotype: Its antigen is still unknown.

There are 14 residues in the CDR3. V was cut by 4 bases and J by 4 bases, with 14 bases left in between. Germline V gives CDR1 DFQATT, CDR2 SNEGSKA (reference sequence). A process of 5'RACE template switching, which added a universal primer site and UMIs, was used to make TCR cDNA. TCRdb ran MiXCR on the 5' RACE reads and lists one entry per CDR3 protein. This repertoire shows 300,000 or so distinct CDR3 sequences, 13% found once; its top ten account for around 0.55%. The rearrangement links TRBV20-1 to TRBJ2-1; D might be TRBD2 (5 bases). The sequenced sample was CD4+ T cells sorted from PBMCs, obtained 45 days after the yellow fever booster vaccination. The sequence was collected from a man aged 25 to 40 who received the YFV17D yellow fever vaccine. The CDR3 nucleotides read TGCAGTGCTACGGGGAACGAATTTTACAATGAGCAGTTCTTC. It encodes CSATGNEFYNEQFF.